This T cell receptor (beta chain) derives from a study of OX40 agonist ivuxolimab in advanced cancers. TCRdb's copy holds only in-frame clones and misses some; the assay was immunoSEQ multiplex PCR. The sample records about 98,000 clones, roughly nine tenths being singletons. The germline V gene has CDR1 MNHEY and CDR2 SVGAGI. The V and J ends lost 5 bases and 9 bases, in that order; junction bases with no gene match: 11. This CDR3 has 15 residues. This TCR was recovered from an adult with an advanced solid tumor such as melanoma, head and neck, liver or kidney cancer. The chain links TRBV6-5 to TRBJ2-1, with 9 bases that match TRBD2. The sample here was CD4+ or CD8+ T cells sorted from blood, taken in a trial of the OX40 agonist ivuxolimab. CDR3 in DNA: TGTGCCAGCAGTCCCCTTAGCGGGAGTAGCGTTGAGCAGTTCTTC. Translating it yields CASSPLSGSSVEQFF.